What follows describes a single T cell receptor beta chain. Germline-derived CDR1 and CDR2 are ENHRY and SYGVKD. The CDR3 extends over 14 amino acids. This entry comes from a study of OX40 agonist ivuxolimab in advanced cancers. The method was immunoSEQ multiplex PCR; TCRdb's version includes in-frame clones alone and lacks a portion of them. The data contain about 24,000 clones, approximately 88% of them seen just once; the ten biggest clones take up around a tenth. The genes are TRBV10-3 and TRBJ2-3; a weak D match, TRBD1 (7 bases). This TCR came from an adult with an advanced solid tumor such as melanoma, head and neck, liver or kidney cancer. The sample was CD4+ or CD8+ T cells sorted from blood, taken in a trial of the OX40 agonist ivuxolimab. CDR3 DNA: TGTGCTAGTCAGGGGGGACCAAGCACAGATACGCAGTATTTT. Protein: CASQGGPSTDTQYF.